The entry that follows covers one TCR beta chain sequence. The data were obtained in a study of human T cells and chemical hapten exposure. Study at large: The sensitizing agent was 2% DPC, placed on roughly 2 cm by roughly 2 cm of upper inner arm skin. The study enrolled mostly female patients with alopecia areata, totalis or universalis. Epicutaneous patch tests delivered 0.01% DPC to the upper back, with evaluation at 6 days. Small differences in pooled library volume mainly drove the variation in TCR yields per sample.

The CDR3 is 8 residues long. V was shortened by 11 bases and J by 10 bases, with 8 bases between the two germline ends. Germline V lookup: CDR1 MDHEN, CDR2 SYDVKM. Described time point: patch test 2, 6 weeks after DPC sensitization. Treatment: therapeutic diphenylcyclopropenone sensitization with weekly scalp DPC. TCRdb called the RACE reads again in MiXCR, with one record for every CDR3 protein. Of some 89,000 distinct CDR3 sequences listed, roughly 10% are singletons. The chain joins TRBV28 to TRBJ2-5; a weak D match, TRBD2 (5 bases). Sequences were derived from whole blood, sampled in connection with sensitization to the hapten diphenylcyclopropenone (DPC). This TCR came from a woman aged 30 to 39 with alopecia areata. Some clones in this sample may be carry-over from other donors' samples. This CDR3 is CAVEGQYF. The CDR3 DNA reads TGTGCCGTAGAGGGCCAGTACTTC.